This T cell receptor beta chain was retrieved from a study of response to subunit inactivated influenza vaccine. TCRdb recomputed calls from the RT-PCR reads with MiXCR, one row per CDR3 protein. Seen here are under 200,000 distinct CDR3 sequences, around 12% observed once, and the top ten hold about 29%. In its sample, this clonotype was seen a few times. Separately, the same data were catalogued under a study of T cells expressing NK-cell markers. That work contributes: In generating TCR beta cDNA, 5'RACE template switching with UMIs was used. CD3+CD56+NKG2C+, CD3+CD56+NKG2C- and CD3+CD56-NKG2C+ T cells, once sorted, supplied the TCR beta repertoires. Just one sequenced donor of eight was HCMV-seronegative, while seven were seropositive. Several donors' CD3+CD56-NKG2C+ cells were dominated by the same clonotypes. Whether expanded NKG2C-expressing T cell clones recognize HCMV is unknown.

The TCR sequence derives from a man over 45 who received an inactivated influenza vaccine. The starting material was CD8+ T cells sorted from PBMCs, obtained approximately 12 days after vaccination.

CDR3 sequence: CASSYSSLAGEQYF. The CDR3 DNA is TGTGCCAGCAGTTACTCAAGCCTCGCCGGGGAGCAGTACTTC. The gene calls are TRBV6-2 or TRBV6-3 and TRBJ2-7; no firm D call. In germline, CDR1 is MNHEY, CDR2 SVGEGT. The CDR3 consists of 14 residues. V lost 0 bases, J lost 7 bases, and 13 bases lay in between.